This T cell receptor (beta chain) was profiled in a study of cytomegalovirus exposure and HLA in healthy donors. Study-wide results and caveats: More than 150 TCR beta chains were listed as cytomegalovirus-associated. Many donors carried some public TCRs, although rarity characterized most TCR sequences.

This CDR3 contains 16 residues. CDR1 and CDR2 from the germline V gene are MNHEY and SMNVEV (reference sequence). V lost 2 bases, J lost 5 bases, and 15 bases lay in between. Comments on this clone: As yet, its antigen is unknown.

The donors were in the approximately 130-subject validation cohort; that cohort was separate from the roughly 660-subject first cohort. Generated by immunoSEQ multiplex PCR, the TCRdb table keeps only in-frame clones and is missing some. The sample consists of about 240,000 clones, approximately 83% of them appearing once. This clonotype was sampled from a woman in her twenties or thirties in good health and CMV-seropositive. Sample: PBMCs. The V call is TRBV27, the J call TRBJ2-2; possibly TRBD1 for D (7 bases). CDR3 in amino acids: CASSLTQAGGTGELFF. The CDR3 DNA reads TGTGCCAGCAGTTTAACCCAGGCAGGGGGGACCGGGGAGCTGTTTTTT.